Each of the 2 T cell receptor beta chains below was sequenced from the same sample in a study of blood T cell repertoires in COVID-19. Sequencing used immunoSEQ multiplex PCR; TCRdb keeps in-frame clones, though not all of them. This sample yields about 60,000 clones, of which 65% to 85% are seen a single time; 3.5% to 4% belongs to the top ten. The specimen sequenced was PBMCs or T cells enriched from blood (not recorded which). The receptors were sampled from a woman in her thirties or forties with acute COVID-19.

V gene TRBV28 combines with J gene TRBJ2-1, with 10 bases aligning to TRBD2. The CDR3 consists of 15 residues. V gave up 8 bases and J gave up 5 bases; unmatched junction bases: 9. Germline values: CDR1 MDHEN, CDR2 SYDVKM. The CDR3 DNA sequence: TGTGCCAGCTCCATACTAGCGGGACTAAACAATGAGCAGTTCTTC. Translation gives CASSILAGLNNEQFF.

V usage is TRBV14 and J usage is TRBJ2-6; D possibly corresponds to TRBD2 (5 bases). Germline CDR1 is SGHDN and CDR2 is FVKESK. There are 14 residues in the CDR3. V was cut by 4 bases and J by 4 bases, with 8 bases left in between. CDR3 region: CASSRSSGANVLTF. In nucleotides, the CDR3 is TGTGCCAGCAGCCGTTCTAGCGGGGCCAACGTCCTGACTTTC.